This T cell receptor (beta chain) was sequenced for a study of shared clonotypes between healthy human individuals. Study findings and constraints: Larger estimated richness was generally seen in naive subsets than in memory subsets.

Splitting of CD4+ cells produced CD45RA+ naive and CD45RA-negative memory subsets. V was cut by 5 bases and J by 0 bases, with 14 bases left in between. Germline CDR1 and CDR2: SQVTM and ANQGSEA. The CDR3 extends over 16 amino acids. Study processing details: With immunoSEQ giving junction-only sequences and no quality scores, filtering differed. Some clones are missing from TCRdb's copy, which holds only in-frame ones; the method was immunoSEQ multiplex PCR. The V and J calls and clone size are taken from that table; D and trimming were inferred from the DNA. The sample yields millions of clones, 85% to 95% seen once. In the case of this clone: The antigen remains unidentified.

Source material: naive CD4+ T cells from PBMCs. Subset of the sample: CD45RA+ positively selected. The source is a man aged 18 to 30 in good health. Some clones in this sample may be carry-over from other donors' samples. The V call is TRBV29-1, the J call TRBJ2-6, with D perhaps TRBD1 (6 bases). CDR3 residues: CSVPGTSSSGANVLTF. The CDR3 bases are TGCAGCGTTCCCGGGACATCAAGCTCTGGGGCCAACGTCCTGACTTTC.